The clone carrying this T cell receptor delta chain was picked up many times. The protein given in TCRdb and the translation of the DNA differ at residue 14, and the sequence presented here derives from the DNA. These data originate in a study of γδ T cells in repeated Plasmodium falciparum infection. Study-level information: Malaria-naive adults were infected with P. falciparum NF54 four times over about 600 days.

TCRdb reanalysed the multiplex PCR reads with CATT. Of around 50,000 delta-chain clones listed, 1.6% are singletons. The sequence was obtained from a pool of human donors (malaria-infected and uninfected, not separated). Specimen: gamma-delta T cells from blood.

CDR3 region: CACDPLGDSRNPSTKLIF. In DNA form, the CDR3 reads TGTGCCTGTGACCCTCTGGGGGATTCCCGTAACCCGTCCACCAAACTCATCTTT. V and J are TRDV2 and TRDJ1; TRDD3 matches at 9 bases. V was clipped by 3 bases and J by 8 bases; unmatched bases: 21. Germline values: CDR1 GEAIGNYY, CDR2 EKD. The CDR3 length is 18 residues.